The clone carrying this TCR beta chain was seen only a few times. PCR used 60 Vbeta primers and 13 Jbeta primers. Some clones are missing from TCRdb's copy, which holds only in-frame ones; the method was immunoSEQ multiplex PCR. The table includes roughly 190,000 clones, approximately 84% detected once. This sample is drawn from a study of cytomegalovirus exposure and HLA in healthy donors. CDR1 and CDR2 (germline): SGHAT, FQNNGV. This CDR3 has 15 residues. The ends were cut back, 5 bases at V and 4 bases at J, with 17 bases in the middle. The specimen sequenced was PBMCs. This chain connects TRBV11-2 to TRBJ1-2; no firm D call. This receptor was taken from a woman between 50 and 59 years old in good health and CMV-seropositive. The CDR3 reads CASSLGGWAGYGYTF. The CDR3 nucleotides are TGTGCCAGCAGCCTGGGAGGGTGGGCAGGCTATGGCTACACCTTC.